This TCR beta chain is drawn from a study of blood T cell repertoires in COVID-19. Measured with immunoSEQ multiplex PCR; TCRdb has only the in-frame clones, and not every one. This table has more than 200,000 clones, 80% to 85% appearing once. For this clone: Other DNA sequences in the same sample also yield this CDR3.

There are 12 residues in the CDR3. The trim removed 6 bases at V and 4 bases at J, leaving 1 base unmatched. Sequencing used peripheral blood. The rearrangement uses TRBV12-3 or TRBV12-4 and TRBJ1-2; 8 bases fit TRBD1. This clonotype was obtained from a man in his fifties or sixties with acute or convalescent COVID-19. In DNA, the CDR3 is TGTGCCAGCAGCGGGACAGGCTATGGCTACACCTTC. Its translation is CASSGTGYGYTF.